This T cell receptor beta chain was retrieved from a study of cytomegalovirus exposure and HLA in healthy donors. The CDR3 spans 17 residues. The V segment lost 5 bases and the J segment 7 bases; nucleotides outside the gene matches: 13. Germline CDR1 reads SEHNR; CDR2 reads FQNEAQ (reference sequence). Generated by immunoSEQ multiplex PCR, the TCRdb table keeps only in-frame clones and is missing some. Here the sample spans approximately 270,000 clones, 90% being singletons. This TCR came from a woman younger than 35 in good health and CMV-seronegative. The chain uses TRBV7-9 and TRBJ1-4; 10 bases map to TRBD1. Sequences were obtained from PBMCs. DNA of the CDR3: TGTGCCAGCAGCATACAATGGACAGGGGGTATGCGTGAAAAACTGTTTTTT. It specifies CASSIQWTGGMREKLFF. Drawing the rest from reference TRBV7-9 and TRBJ1-4, the complete variable domain is DTGVSQNPRHKITKRGQNVTFRCDPISEHNRLYWYRQTLGQGPEFLTYFQNEAQLEKSRLLSDRFSAERPKGSFSTLEIQRTEQGDSAMYLCASSIQWTGGMREKLFFGSGTQLSVL.